The next 5 T cell receptor beta chains were all read from a single sample in a study of shared clonotypes between healthy human individuals (TCRdb year 2020). The library was obtained by the immunoSEQ multiplex PCR assay. This immuneACCESS table, as held by TCRdb, lists in-frame sequences with V and J called but not all clones. Of the missing ones, under half trace to an unresolved V gene in checked studies; the others have no known cause. Counted in this sample were some 2.3 million clones; more than 85% of them appeared once. The leading ten clones occupy roughly 0.36% of the sample. Sequencing was performed on naive CD4+ T cells from PBMCs. The label giving this sample's cell subset or site can be read as: CD45RA+ positively selected. These TCRs come from a man between 18 and 35 years old in good health. Some clones in this sample may be carry-over from other donors' samples.

V is TRBV6-6 and J is TRBJ1-6; 7 bases fit TRBD1. The CDR3 runs 14 residues. J gave up 7 bases and V 6 bases, and 6 bases lay outside the gene matches. Germline values: CDR1 MNHNY, CDR2 SVGAGI (reference sequence). The DNA of the CDR3 is TGTGCCAGCAGCCAGGGACAGCTGAATTCACCCCTCCACTTT. It encodes CASSQGQLNSPLHF.

V usage is TRBV4-2 and J usage is TRBJ2-7; no clear D. The V gene's germline CDR1 is LGHNA and CDR2 YNFKEQ. V lost 0 bases to trimming and J lost 5 bases, with 2 bases between them. This CDR3 has 11 residues. The CDR3: CASSQENEQYF. The CDR3 nucleotides are TGTGCCAGCAGCCAAGAGAACGAGCAGTACTTC.

This chain joins TRBV6-5 and TRBJ2-3, with TRBD2 as a possible D gene (6 bases). The germline gives CDR1 MNHEY, CDR2 SVGAGI. V was shortened by 6 bases and J by 2 bases, with 12 bases between the two germline ends. This CDR3 has 14 residues. The CDR3 loop is CASRTGGNTDTQYF. The CDR3 bases are TGTGCCAGCAGAACAGGAGGGAACACAGATACGCAGTATTTT.

The rearrangement joins TRBV19 to TRBJ1-3; D gene unclear. The germline CDR1 and CDR2 sequences are LNHDA and SQIVND (reference sequence). The CDR3 consists of 18 residues. V was cut by 7 bases and J by 0 bases, with 22 bases left in between. CDR3 sequence (DNA): TGTGCCAGTAATGCCCTCAGGAGCTATCCGAGCTCTGGAAACACCATATATTTT. As protein: CASNALRSYPSSGNTIYF.

The chain couples TRBV5-1 to TRBJ2-7, with 11 nucleotides matching TRBD2. The CDR3 has 15 residues. CDR1 is SGHRS, CDR2 YFSETQ, per germline. Trimming cost V 8 bases and J 4 bases; bases outside gene matches: 11. The CDR3 sequence: CASTLGTSGPYEQYF. CDR3 nucleotides: TGCGCCAGTACCCTTGGGACTAGCGGACCGTACGAGCAGTACTTC.